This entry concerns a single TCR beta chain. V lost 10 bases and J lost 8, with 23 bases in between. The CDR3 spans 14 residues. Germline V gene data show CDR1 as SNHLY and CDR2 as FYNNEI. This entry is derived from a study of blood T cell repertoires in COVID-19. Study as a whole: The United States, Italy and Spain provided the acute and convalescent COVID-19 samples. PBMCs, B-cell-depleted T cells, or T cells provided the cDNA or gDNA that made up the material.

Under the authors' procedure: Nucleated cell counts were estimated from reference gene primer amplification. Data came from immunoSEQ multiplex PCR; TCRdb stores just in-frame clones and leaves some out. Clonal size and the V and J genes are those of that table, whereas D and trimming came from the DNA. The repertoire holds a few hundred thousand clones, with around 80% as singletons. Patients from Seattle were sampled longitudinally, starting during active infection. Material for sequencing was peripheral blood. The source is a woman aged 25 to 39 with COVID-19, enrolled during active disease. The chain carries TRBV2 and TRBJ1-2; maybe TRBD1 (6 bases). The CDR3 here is CATHQPDSTLGYTF. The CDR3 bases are TGTGCCACCCACCAACCGGACAGCACTTTAGGCTACACCTTC.